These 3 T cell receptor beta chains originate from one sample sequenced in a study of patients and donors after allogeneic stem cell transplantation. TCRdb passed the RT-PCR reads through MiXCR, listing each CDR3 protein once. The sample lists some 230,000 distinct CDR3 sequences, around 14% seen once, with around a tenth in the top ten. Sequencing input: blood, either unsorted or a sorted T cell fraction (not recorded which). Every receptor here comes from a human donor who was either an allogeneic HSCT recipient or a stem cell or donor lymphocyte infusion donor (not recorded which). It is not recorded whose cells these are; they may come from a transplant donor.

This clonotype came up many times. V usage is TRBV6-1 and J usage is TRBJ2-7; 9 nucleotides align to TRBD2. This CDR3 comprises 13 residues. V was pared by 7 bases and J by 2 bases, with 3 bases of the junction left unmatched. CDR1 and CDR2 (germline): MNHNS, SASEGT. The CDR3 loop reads CASTRTSAYEQYF. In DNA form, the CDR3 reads TGTGCCAGCACCAGGACTAGCGCCTACGAGCAGTACTTC.

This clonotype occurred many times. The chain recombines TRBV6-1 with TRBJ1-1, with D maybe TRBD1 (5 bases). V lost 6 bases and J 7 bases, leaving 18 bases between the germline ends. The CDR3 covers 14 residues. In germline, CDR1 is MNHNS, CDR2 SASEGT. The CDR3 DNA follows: TGTGCCAGCAGCCGGGGACTCGGACGCGATGAAGCTTTCTTT. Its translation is CASSRGLGRDEAFF.

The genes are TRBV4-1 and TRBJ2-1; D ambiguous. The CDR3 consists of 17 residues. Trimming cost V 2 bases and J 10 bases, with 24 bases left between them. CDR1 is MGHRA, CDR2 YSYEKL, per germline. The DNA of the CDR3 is TGCGCCAGCAGCCAAACCCTTGAGGACCTGGTGAAGGCCGAGCAGTTCTTC. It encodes CASSQTLEDLVKAEQFF.